The clone carrying this T cell receptor beta chain was observed a few times. Per germline, CDR1 MNHEY and CDR2 SMNVEV (reference sequence). Trimming shortened V by 4 bases and J by 6 bases, and 7 bases separated the two germline ends. The CDR3 sequence is 11 residues long. In terms of age and location, participants ranged from about 18 to 90 years and lived in approximately 26 US areas. Assignment of participants to cohorts was predicated upon participant-reported clinical history. Method: immunoSEQ multiplex PCR; TCRdb's copy keeps in-frame clones and lacks some. The table includes 330,000 or so clones, more than 70% detected once. This record comes from a study of blood T cell repertoires in COVID-19. About the study: Samples taken during acute and convalescent COVID-19 were collected in the United States, Italy and Spain.

This TCR came from a woman aged 25 to 39 who had been exposed to COVID-19. V gene TRBV27 combines with J gene TRBJ2-7; weak D call: TRBD2 (6 bases). Specimen: PBMCs or T cells enriched from blood (not recorded which). This CDR3 reads CASSSRGEQYF. CDR3 nucleotide sequence: TGTGCCAGCAGTTCGCGGGGCGAGCAGTACTTC.